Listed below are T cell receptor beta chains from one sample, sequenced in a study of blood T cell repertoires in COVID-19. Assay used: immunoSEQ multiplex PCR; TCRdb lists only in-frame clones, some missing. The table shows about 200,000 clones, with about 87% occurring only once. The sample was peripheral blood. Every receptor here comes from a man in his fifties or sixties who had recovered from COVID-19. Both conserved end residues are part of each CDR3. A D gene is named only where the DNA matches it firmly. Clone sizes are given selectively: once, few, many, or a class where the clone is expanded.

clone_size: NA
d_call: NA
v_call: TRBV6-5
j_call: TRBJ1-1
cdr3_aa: CASTPQGTNGGAFF
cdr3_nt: TGTGCCAGCACCCCTCAGGGGACAAACGGTGGAGCTTTCTTT

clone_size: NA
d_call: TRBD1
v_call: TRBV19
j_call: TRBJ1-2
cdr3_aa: CASSTGGQAYYGYTF
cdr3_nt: TGTGCCAGTAGCACAGGCGGACAGGCTTACTATGGCTACACCTTC

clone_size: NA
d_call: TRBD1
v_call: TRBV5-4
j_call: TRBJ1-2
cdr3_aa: CASSLVTGDYTF
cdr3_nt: TGTGCCAGCAGCTTAGTCACAGGGGACTACACCTTC

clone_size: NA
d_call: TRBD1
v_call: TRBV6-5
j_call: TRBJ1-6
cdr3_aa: CASRTGLNNSPLHF
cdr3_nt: TGTGCCAGCAGGACAGGGCTAAATAATTCACCCCTCCACTTT

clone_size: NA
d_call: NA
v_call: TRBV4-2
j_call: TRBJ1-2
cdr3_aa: CASSREKTGTGGGYTF
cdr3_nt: TGTGCCAGCAGCCGCGAAAAGACAGGTACGGGAGGAGGCTACACCTTC

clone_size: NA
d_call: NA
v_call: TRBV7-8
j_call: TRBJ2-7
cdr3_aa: CASSHGPLYEQYF
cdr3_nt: TGTGCCAGCAGCCACGGTCCTCTGTACGAGCAGTACTTC

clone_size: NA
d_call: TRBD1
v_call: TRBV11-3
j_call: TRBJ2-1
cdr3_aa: CASSFSSRGLGDEQFF
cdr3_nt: TGTGCCAGCAGCTTCAGTAGCAGGGGGCTTGGGGATGAGCAGTTCTTC

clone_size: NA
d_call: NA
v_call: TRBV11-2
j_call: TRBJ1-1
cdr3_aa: CASSLGTWGGINTEAFF
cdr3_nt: TGTGCCAGCAGCTTAGGTACCTGGGGAGGGATTAACACTGAAGCTTTCTTT

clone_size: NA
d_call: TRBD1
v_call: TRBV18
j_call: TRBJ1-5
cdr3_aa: CASSERWDREENQPQHF
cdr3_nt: TGTGCCAGCTCAGAACGCTGGGACAGGGAGGAAAATCAGCCCCAGCATTTT

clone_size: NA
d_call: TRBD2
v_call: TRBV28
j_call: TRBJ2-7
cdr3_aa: CASSRLAAYEQYF
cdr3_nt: TGTGCCAGCAGTCGACTAGCGGCCTACGAGCAGTACTTC

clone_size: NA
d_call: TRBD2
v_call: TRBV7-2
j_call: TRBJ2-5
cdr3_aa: CASSLFPSGGRETQYF
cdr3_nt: TGTGCCAGCAGCTTATTTCCTAGCGGGGGGCGGGAGACCCAGTACTTC

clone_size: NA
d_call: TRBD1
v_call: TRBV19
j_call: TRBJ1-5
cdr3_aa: CASSMERVAGGDQPQHF
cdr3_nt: TGTGCCAGTAGTATGGAGCGGGTGGCAGGGGGAGACCAGCCCCAGCATTTT

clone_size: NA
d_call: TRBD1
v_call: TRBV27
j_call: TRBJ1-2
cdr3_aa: CASSQTGMGLDGYTF
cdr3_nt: TGTGCCAGCAGTCAGACAGGGATGGGCCTGGATGGCTACACCTTC

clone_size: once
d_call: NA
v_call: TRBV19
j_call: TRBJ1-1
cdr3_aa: CASSMLTVGNTEAFF
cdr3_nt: TGTGCCAGTAGTATGTTGACAGTCGGGAACACTGAAGCTTTCTTT